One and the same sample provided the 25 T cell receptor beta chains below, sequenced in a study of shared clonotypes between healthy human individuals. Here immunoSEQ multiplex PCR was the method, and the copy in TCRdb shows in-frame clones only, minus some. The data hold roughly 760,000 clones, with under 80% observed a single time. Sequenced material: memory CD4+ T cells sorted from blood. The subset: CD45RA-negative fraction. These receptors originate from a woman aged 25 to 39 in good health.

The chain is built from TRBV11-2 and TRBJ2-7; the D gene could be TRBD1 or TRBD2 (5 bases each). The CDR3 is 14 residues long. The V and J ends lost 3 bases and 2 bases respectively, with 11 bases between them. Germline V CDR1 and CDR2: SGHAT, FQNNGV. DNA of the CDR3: TGTGCCAGCAGCTTGTTTCAGGGACCCTACGAGCAGTACTTC. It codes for CASSLFQGPYEQYF.

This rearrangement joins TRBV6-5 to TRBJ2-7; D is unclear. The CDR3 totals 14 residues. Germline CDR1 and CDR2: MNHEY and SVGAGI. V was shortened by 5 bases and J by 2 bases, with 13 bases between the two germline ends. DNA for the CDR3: TGTGCCAGCAGTGAAGGGCAGGACCCCTACGAGCAGTACTTC. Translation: CASSEGQDPYEQYF.

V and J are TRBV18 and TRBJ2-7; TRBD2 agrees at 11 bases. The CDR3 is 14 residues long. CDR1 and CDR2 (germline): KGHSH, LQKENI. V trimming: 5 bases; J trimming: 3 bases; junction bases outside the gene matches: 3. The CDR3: CASSVTSGSYEQYF. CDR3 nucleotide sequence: TGTGCCAGCTCAGTCACTAGCGGGAGCTACGAGCAGTACTTC.

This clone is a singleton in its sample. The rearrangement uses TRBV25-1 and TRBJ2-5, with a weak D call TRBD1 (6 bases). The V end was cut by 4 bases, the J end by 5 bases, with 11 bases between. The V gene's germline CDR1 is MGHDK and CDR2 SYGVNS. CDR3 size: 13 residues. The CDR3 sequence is CASSAQGIETQYF. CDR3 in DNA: TGTGCCAGCAGTGCTCAGGGGATTGAGACCCAGTACTTC.

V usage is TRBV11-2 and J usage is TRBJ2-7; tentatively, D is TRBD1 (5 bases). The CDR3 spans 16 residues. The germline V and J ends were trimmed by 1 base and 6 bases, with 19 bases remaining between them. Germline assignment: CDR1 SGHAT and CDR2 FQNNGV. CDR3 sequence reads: CASSLALIVGPGEQYF. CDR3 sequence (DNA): TGTGCCAGCAGCTTAGCCCTTATAGTGGGGCCTGGCGAGCAGTACTTC.

The CDR3 is CASSFGTGPYEQYF. CDR3 nucleotides: TGCGCCAGCAGCTTTGGGACAGGGCCCTACGAGCAGTACTTC. The chain has TRBV5-1 and TRBJ2-7, with 9 bases identical to TRBD1. From germline, CDR1 is SGHRS and CDR2 YFSETQ. The V segment lost 2 bases and the J segment 2 bases; nucleotides outside the gene matches: 2. The CDR3 is 14 residues long.

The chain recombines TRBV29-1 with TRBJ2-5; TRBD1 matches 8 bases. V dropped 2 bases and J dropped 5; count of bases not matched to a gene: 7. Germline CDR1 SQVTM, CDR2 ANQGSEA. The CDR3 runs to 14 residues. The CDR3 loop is CSVERDRRGETQYF. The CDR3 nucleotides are TGCAGCGTTGAACGGGACAGGCGCGGGGAGACCCAGTACTTC.

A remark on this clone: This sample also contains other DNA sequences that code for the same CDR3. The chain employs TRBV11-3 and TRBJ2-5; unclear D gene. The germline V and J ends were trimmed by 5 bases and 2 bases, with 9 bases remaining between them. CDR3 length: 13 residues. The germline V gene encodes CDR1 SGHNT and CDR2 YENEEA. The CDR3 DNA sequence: TGTGCCAGCAGCCTGGGTCAGCAAGAGACCCAGTACTTC. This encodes CASSLGQQETQYF.

This chain's CDR3 is CASSQLRERADTQYF. CDR3 DNA: TGCGCCAGCAGCCAACTACGGGAGCGGGCAGATACGCAGTATTTT. The V gene is TRBV4-1, the J gene TRBJ2-3, with a possible D match to TRBD2 (6 bases). V lost 2 bases and J 4 bases, leaving 13 bases between the germline ends. Germline-derived CDR1 and CDR2 are MGHRA and YSYEKL. This CDR3 is 15 amino acids long.

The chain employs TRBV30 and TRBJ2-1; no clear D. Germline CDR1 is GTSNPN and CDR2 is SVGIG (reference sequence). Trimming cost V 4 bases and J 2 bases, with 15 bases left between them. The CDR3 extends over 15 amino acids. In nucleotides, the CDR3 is TGTGCCTGGATCCGCCTGGGCGGTCCCTACAATGAGCAGTTCTTC. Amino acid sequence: CAWIRLGGPYNEQFF.

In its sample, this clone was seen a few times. This CDR3 is CASSLPRDRGWDTEAFF. DNA for the CDR3: TGCGCCAGCAGCTTGCCCCGGGACAGGGGATGGGACACTGAAGCTTTCTTT. The chain has TRBV5-1 and TRBJ1-1; 10 nucleotides align to TRBD1. Germline CDR1 is SGHRS and CDR2 is YFSETQ. The CDR3 covers 17 residues. Trimming removed 1 base from V and 3 bases from J; junction bases left unmatched: 9.

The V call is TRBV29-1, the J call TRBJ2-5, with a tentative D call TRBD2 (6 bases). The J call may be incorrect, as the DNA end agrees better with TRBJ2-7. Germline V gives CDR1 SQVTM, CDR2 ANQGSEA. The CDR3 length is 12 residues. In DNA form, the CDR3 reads TGCAGCGTGCGGGACCCGGGCTACGAGCAGTACTTC. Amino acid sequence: CSVRDPGYEQYF.

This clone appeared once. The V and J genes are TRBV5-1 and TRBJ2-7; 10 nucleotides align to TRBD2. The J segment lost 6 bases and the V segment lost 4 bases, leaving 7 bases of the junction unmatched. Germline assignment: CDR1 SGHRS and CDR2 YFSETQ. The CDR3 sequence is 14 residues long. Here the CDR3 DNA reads TGCGCCAGCAGCAGGACTAGCGGCCTCGGCGAGCAGTACTTC. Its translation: CASSRTSGLGEQYF.

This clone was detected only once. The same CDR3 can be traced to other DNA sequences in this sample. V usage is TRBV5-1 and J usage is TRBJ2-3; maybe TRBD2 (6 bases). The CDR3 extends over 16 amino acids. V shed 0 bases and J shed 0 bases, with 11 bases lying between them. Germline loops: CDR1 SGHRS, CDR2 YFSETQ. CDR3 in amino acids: CASSLGLAGSTDTQYF. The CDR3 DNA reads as TGCGCCAGCAGCTTGGGTCTGGCGGGAAGCACAGATACGCAGTATTTT.

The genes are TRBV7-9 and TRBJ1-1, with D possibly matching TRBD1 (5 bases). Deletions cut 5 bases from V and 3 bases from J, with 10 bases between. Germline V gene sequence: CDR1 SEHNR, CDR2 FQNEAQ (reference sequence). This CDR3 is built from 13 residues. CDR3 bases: TGTGCCAGCAGCCGACAGCGCGACACTGAAGCTTTCTTT. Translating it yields CASSRQRDTEAFF.

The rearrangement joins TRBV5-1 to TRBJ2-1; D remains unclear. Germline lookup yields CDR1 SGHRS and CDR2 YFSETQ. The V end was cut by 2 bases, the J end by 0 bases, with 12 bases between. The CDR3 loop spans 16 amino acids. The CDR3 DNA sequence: TGCGCCAGCAGCTTCGACCCACCGCCCTCCTACAATGAGCAGTTCTTC. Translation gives CASSFDPPPSYNEQFF.

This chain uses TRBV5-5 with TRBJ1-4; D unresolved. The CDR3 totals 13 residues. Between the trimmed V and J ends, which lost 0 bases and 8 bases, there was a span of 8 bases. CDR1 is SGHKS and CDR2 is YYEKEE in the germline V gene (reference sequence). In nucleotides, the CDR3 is TGTGCCAGCAGCTTGGCCTGGAGCGAAAAACTGTTTTTT. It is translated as CASSLAWSEKLFF.

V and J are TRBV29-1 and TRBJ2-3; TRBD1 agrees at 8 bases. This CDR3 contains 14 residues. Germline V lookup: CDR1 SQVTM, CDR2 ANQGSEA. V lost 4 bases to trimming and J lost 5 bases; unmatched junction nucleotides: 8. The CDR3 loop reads CSVAPTGGIDTQYF. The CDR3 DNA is TGCAGCGTTGCCCCAACAGGGGGAATAGATACGCAGTATTTT.

CDR3 amino acids: CASTKGHLAFF. In DNA form, the CDR3 reads TGTGCCAGCACCAAAGGACACTTGGCTTTCTTT. The V call is TRBV7-9, the J call TRBJ1-1; D is possibly TRBD1 (5 bases). The V and J ends lost 7 bases and 11 bases respectively, with 14 bases between them. The length of the CDR3 is 11 residues. Germline CDR1 reads SEHNR; CDR2 reads FQNEAQ (reference sequence).

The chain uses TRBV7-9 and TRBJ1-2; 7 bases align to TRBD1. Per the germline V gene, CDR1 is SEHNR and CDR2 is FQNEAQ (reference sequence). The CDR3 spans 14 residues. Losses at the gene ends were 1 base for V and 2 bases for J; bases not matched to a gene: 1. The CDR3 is CASSLDRGNYGYTF. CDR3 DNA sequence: TGTGCCAGCAGCTTAGACAGGGGAAACTATGGCTACACCTTC.

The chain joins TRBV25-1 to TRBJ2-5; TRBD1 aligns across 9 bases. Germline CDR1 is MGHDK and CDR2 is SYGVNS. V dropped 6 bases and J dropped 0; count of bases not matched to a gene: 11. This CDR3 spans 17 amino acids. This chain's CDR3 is CASSQPAGQGDQETQYF. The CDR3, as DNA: TGTGCCAGCAGCCAACCCGCGGGACAGGGAGACCAAGAGACCCAGTACTTC. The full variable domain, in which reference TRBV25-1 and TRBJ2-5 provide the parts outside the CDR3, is EADIYQTPRYLVIGTGKKITLECSQTMGHDKMYWYQQDPGMELHLIHYSYGVNSTEKGDLSSESTVSRIRTEHFPLTLESARPSHTSQYLCASSQPAGQGDQETQYFGPGTRLLVL.

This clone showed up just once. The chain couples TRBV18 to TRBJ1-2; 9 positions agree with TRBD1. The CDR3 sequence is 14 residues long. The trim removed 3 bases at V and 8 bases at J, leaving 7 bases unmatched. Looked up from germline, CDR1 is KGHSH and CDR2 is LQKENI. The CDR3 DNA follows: TGTGCCAGCTCACCTCGGACAGGGGAGGAAGGCTACACCTTC. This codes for CASSPRTGEEGYTF.

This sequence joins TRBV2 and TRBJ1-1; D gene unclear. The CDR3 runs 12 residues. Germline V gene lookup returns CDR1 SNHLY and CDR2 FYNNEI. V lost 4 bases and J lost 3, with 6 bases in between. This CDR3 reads CASSGGDTEAFF. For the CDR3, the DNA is TGTGCCAGCAGTGGGGGAGACACTGAAGCTTTCTTT.

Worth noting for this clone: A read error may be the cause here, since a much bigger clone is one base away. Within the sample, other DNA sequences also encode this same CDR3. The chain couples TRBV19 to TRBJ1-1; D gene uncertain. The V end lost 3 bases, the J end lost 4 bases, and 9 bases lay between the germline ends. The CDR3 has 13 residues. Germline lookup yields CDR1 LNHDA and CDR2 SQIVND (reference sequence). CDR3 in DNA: TGTGCCAGTAGTATCCCTCTTGGCACTGAAGCTTTCTTT. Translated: CASSIPLGTEAFF.

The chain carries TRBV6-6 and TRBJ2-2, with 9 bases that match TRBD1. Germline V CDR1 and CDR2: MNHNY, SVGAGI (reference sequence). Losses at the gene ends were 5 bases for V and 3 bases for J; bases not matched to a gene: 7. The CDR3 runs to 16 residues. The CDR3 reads CASSPNDRGYTGELFF. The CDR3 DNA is TGTGCCAGCAGTCCCAATGACAGGGGGTACACCGGGGAGCTGTTTTTT.